These 28 T cell receptor beta chains were all obtained from the same sample, sequenced in a study of T cell responses to AZD1222 COVID-19 vaccine (dated by TCRdb to about 2021). The library was built by means of the immunoSEQ multiplex PCR assay. Drawn from immuneACCESS, this table holds only the in-frame rearrangements with V and J called that TCRdb kept. Clones are partly lost; checked studies trace under half to an unresolved V gene and leave the rest unexplained. The sample records about 83,000 clones, around 88% of which are singletons. The top ten clonotypes cover 8% to 10% of the sample. This specimen's time point label, interpreted: baseline before first vaccination. The sequences come from peripheral blood, collected on day 0 of AZD1222 vaccination. These receptor sequences come from an adult in good health.

V gene TRBV24-1 combines with J gene TRBJ2-2; 7 positions agree with TRBD2. Germline V lookup: CDR1 KGHDR, CDR2 SFDVKD. V gave up 6 bases and J gave up 0 bases; unmatched junction bases: 0. The CDR3 loop spans 14 amino acids. In nucleotides, the CDR3 is TGTGCCACCAGTAGCGGGGCGAACACCGGGGAGCTGTTTTTT. Translation: CATSSGANTGELFF.

The chain uses TRBV30 and TRBJ1-6; no definite D call. V lost 0 bases to trimming and J lost 8 bases, with 14 bases between them. The V gene's germline CDR1 is GTSNPN and CDR2 SVGIG (reference sequence). The CDR3 has 15 residues. The DNA for the CDR3 is TGTGCCTGGAGTGTGGAATGGGGTGGAGATTCACCCCTCCACTTT. Translating gives CAWSVEWGGDSPLHF.

The J gene is TRBJ2-6, the V gene TRBV5-6; TRBD2 matches at 7 bases. This CDR3 comprises 11 residues. Germline loops: CDR1 SGHDT, CDR2 YYEEEE. Unmatched junction bases numbered 0, after V lost 3 bases and J lost 12 bases. This CDR3 is CASSSGGVLTF. The CDR3 DNA sequence: TGTGCCAGCAGCTCGGGGGGCGTCCTGACTTTC.

The chain has TRBV18 and TRBJ1-3; the D is unclear. The V gene's germline CDR1 is KGHSH and CDR2 LQKENI. Trimming removed 6 bases from V and 2 bases from J, with 8 bases in between. CDR3 length: 13 residues. The CDR3, as DNA: TGTGCCAGCTCCGACGCCGCTGGAAACACCATATATTTT. It yields the protein CASSDAAGNTIYF.

The chain couples TRBV27 to TRBJ2-7, with D tentatively TRBD2 (6 bases). Germline assignment: CDR1 MNHEY and CDR2 SMNVEV (reference sequence). The CDR3 is 14 residues long. V was clipped by 1 base and J by 2 bases, with 9 bases between them. The CDR3 region has the DNA TGTGCCAGCAGTTTATTGGGACTCGCCTACGAGCAGTACTTC. Translation: CASSLLGLAYEQYF.

J is TRBJ1-2 and V is TRBV5-6, with 8 bases that match TRBD1. This CDR3 spans 16 amino acids. The germline V gene has CDR1 SGHDT and CDR2 YYEEEE. V shed 4 bases, J shed 4 bases, and the junction held 12 bases outside the gene matches. The CDR3 nucleotides are TGTGCCAGCAGCCGTCGACAGGGGTTCCCCTTCTATGGCTACACCTTC. Translation: CASSRRQGFPFYGYTF.

The rearrangement links TRBV7-9 to TRBJ2-7; D gene uncertain. This CDR3 region has 11 residues. Between the trimmed V and J ends, which lost 3 bases and 5 bases, there was a span of 5 bases. Germline V gene data show CDR1 as SEHNR and CDR2 as FQNEAQ (reference sequence). The CDR3 nucleotides read TGTGCCAGCAGCTTCTTGCACGAGCAGTACTTC. Translating gives CASSFLHEQYF.

The J gene is TRBJ1-1, the V gene TRBV7-9; the D gene is possibly TRBD1 (5 bases). Trimming took off 2 bases at V and 4 bases at J, with 11 bases between the two ends. Germline V gives CDR1 SEHNR, CDR2 FQNEAQ (reference sequence). The CDR3 runs 14 residues. CDR3 amino acids: CASSLTREGTEAFF. The CDR3 DNA reads as TGTGCCAGCAGCTTAACCAGGGAAGGCACTGAAGCTTTCTTT. The whole variable domain, filled in from reference TRBV7-9 and TRBJ1-1, reads DTGVSQNPRHKITKRGQNVTFRCDPISEHNRLYWYRQTLGQGPEFLTYFQNEAQLEKSRLLSDRFSAERPKGSFSTLEIQRTEQGDSAMYLCASSLTREGTEAFFGQGTRLTVV.

The chain joins TRBV27 to TRBJ2-3; D gene ambiguous. The CDR3 is made up of 16 amino acids. Germline CDR1 MNHEY, CDR2 SMNVEV (reference sequence). Trimming removed 0 bases from V and 0 bases from J, with 10 bases in between. The CDR3 here is CASSLSSIPSTDTQYF. DNA for the CDR3: TGTGCCAGCAGTTTATCGTCGATTCCTAGCACAGATACGCAGTATTTT.

J is TRBJ1-2 and V is TRBV7-8; the D is unclear. V was cut by 5 bases and J by 4 bases, with 17 bases left in between. The germline gives CDR1 SGHVS, CDR2 FQNEAQ. The CDR3 totals 15 residues. Here the CDR3 reads CASSPRPVSTYGYTF. The CDR3 DNA follows: TGTGCCAGCAGCCCCCGGCCGGTTAGTACCTATGGCTACACCTTC.

This rearrangement joins TRBV19 to TRBJ1-1; D might be TRBD1 (5 bases). Germline lookup yields CDR1 LNHDA and CDR2 SQIVND (reference sequence). V lost 7 bases and J lost 1, with 10 bases in between. The CDR3 totals 13 residues. CDR3 coding DNA: TGTGCCAGTACCTTCGACAGGAACACTGAAGCTTTCTTT. As protein: CASTFDRNTEAFF.

In DNA, the CDR3 is TGTGCCAGCAGTTACGGGAGAGTGCCCCGGAGGCACGAGCAGTACTTC. As protein: CASSYGRVPRRHEQYF. V usage is TRBV6-5 and J usage is TRBJ2-7; possibly TRBD2 for D (5 bases). This CDR3 has 16 amino acids. CDR1 is MNHEY, CDR2 SVGAGI, per germline. Trimming removed 2 bases at V and 5 bases at J, with 19 bases between.

The V gene is TRBV30, the J gene TRBJ2-7; D not certain. The CDR3 runs 14 residues. From germline, CDR1 is GTSNPN and CDR2 SVGIG (reference sequence). Trimming stripped 2 bases from V and 0 bases from J, with 11 bases between. CDR3 sequence reads: CAWSLAIYSYEQYF. The CDR3 DNA follows: TGTGCCTGGAGTTTGGCAATTTACTCCTACGAGCAGTACTTC.

The chain uses TRBV29-1 and TRBJ2-3; 7 nucleotides agree with TRBD2. With V trimmed by 6 bases and J by 4 bases, 10 bases remained unmatched. This CDR3 comprises 14 residues. The germline V gene has CDR1 SQVTM and CDR2 ANQGSEA. The CDR3 region has the DNA TGCAGCGTGAGAGCGGGAAGCGGTGCAGATACGCAGTATTTT. Amino acid sequence: CSVRAGSGADTQYF.

The gene calls are TRBV19 and TRBJ1-5; D is perhaps TRBD1 (5 bases). In germline, CDR1 is LNHDA, CDR2 SQIVND (reference sequence). This CDR3 region has 17 residues. Deletions cut 4 bases from V and 0 bases from J, with 16 bases between. The CDR3 loop reads CASSTMTAPYSNQPQHF. The CDR3 nucleotides read TGTGCCAGTAGTACCATGACAGCTCCGTATAGCAATCAGCCCCAGCATTTT.

Only one count was recorded for this clone. The chain couples TRBV6-5 to TRBJ1-1; perhaps TRBD1 as D (5 bases). Germline loops: CDR1 MNHEY, CDR2 SVGAGI. Deletions cut 2 bases from V and 4 bases from J, with 11 bases between. The CDR3 extends over 14 amino acids. DNA for the CDR3: TGTGCCAGCAGTTACGGGGGGAAGGGCACTGAAGCTTTCTTT. Translating gives CASSYGGKGTEAFF.

The rearrangement joins TRBV19 to TRBJ1-5; 10 nucleotides match TRBD1. This CDR3 comprises 15 residues. The trim removed 5 bases at V and 4 bases at J, leaving 5 bases unmatched. CDR1 LNHDA and CDR2 SQIVND come from the germline V gene (reference sequence). The CDR3 DNA is TGTGCCAGTAGTCTACAGGGACAGGGGAATCAGCCCCAGCATTTT. Encoded protein: CASSLQGQGNQPQHF.

The gene calls are TRBV30 and TRBJ2-1; possibly TRBD1 or TRBD2 for D (5 bases each). Germline V CDR1 and CDR2: GTSNPN, SVGIG (reference sequence). Trimming removed 1 base at V and 6 bases at J, with 16 bases between. The CDR3 has 15 residues. In DNA, the CDR3 is TGTGCCTGGAGTGCTCCCCGGGACGCAGGCAATGAGCAGTTCTTC. Translation: CAWSAPRDAGNEQFF.

The J gene is TRBJ1-5, the V gene TRBV6-5; no clear D. The length of the CDR3 is 15 residues. Trimming cost V 2 bases and J 0 bases, with 8 bases left between them. Germline V CDR1 and CDR2: MNHEY, SVGAGI. The CDR3 DNA sequence: TGTGCCAGCAGTTACCGTCAGGATAGCAATCAGCCCCAGCATTTT. Translation: CASSYRQDSNQPQHF.

J is TRBJ1-1 and V is TRBV30; 8 bases fit TRBD1. CDR3 size: 18 residues. The ends lost 7 bases at V and 4 bases at J; junction bases unmatched: 23. The germline V gene has CDR1 GTSNPN and CDR2 SVGIG (reference sequence). CDR3 region: CAFTLTGGRRFSSTEAFF. The CDR3 coding sequence is TGTGCCTTCACACTCACAGGGGGAAGACGGTTTAGTAGCACTGAAGCTTTCTTT.

J is TRBJ2-7 and V is TRBV20-1; a possible D gene is TRBD2 (5 bases). V lost 4 bases and J 6 bases, leaving 10 bases between the germline ends. Germline values: CDR1 DFQATT, CDR2 SNEGSKA (reference sequence). The CDR3 totals 11 residues. The CDR3 here is CSAISGFEQYF. In DNA, the CDR3 is TGCAGTGCTATATCGGGGTTCGAGCAGTACTTC.

This rearrangement joins TRBV12-3 or TRBV12-4 to TRBJ1-5; D possibly corresponds to TRBD1 (6 bases). V gave up 6 bases and J gave up 5 bases, with 11 bases separating them. This CDR3 contains 13 residues. CDR3 in DNA: TGTGCCAGCAGCTACCAGGGGTATCAGCCCCAGCATTTT. Protein product: CASSYQGYQPQHF.

The chain carries TRBV10-2 and TRBJ2-2, with 11 bases fitting TRBD2. Unmatched junction bases numbered 4, after V lost 6 bases and J lost 1 base. Germline V gene sequence: CDR1 WSHSY, CDR2 SAAADI. The CDR3 runs 16 residues. The CDR3 is CASSDSGRENTGELFF. CDR3 in DNA: TGCGCCAGCAGCGATAGCGGGAGGGAGAACACCGGGGAGCTGTTTTTT.

The J gene is TRBJ2-1, the V gene TRBV2; 16 bases match TRBD2. The CDR3 spans 20 residues. Unmatched junction bases numbered 11, after V lost 6 bases and J lost 0 bases. Germline CDR1 and CDR2: SNHLY and FYNNEI. This CDR3 reads CASSSPGLAGGSSSYNEQFF. The CDR3 nucleotides are TGTGCCAGCAGCTCTCCGGGACTAGCGGGAGGGTCCAGCTCCTACAATGAGCAGTTCTTC.

The chain is built from TRBV3-1 (or the pseudogene TRBV3-2) and TRBJ1-1; D remains unclear. Trimming cost V 0 bases and J 0 bases, with 23 bases left between them. The germline CDR1 and CDR2 sequences are LGHDT and YNNKEL (reference sequence). The length of the CDR3 is 20 residues. The CDR3, as DNA: TGTGCCAGCAGCCAAGATTTCGTCGGGTCCTGGCCGGAGGTGAACACTGAAGCTTTCTTT. It yields the protein CASSQDFVGSWPEVNTEAFF.

The chain uses TRBV28 and TRBJ1-2; perhaps TRBD1 as D (5 bases). V gave up 5 bases and J gave up 2 bases, with 9 bases separating them. This CDR3 spans 13 amino acids. In germline, CDR1 is MDHEN, CDR2 SYDVKM. CDR3 DNA: TGTGCCAGCAGTATGGGGGGAAACTATGGCTACACCTTC. Translation gives CASSMGGNYGYTF.

The V gene is TRBV5-6, the J gene TRBJ1-5; no definite D call. This CDR3 is built from 14 residues. Trimming removed 3 bases from V and 1 base from J, with 8 bases in between. Germline loops: CDR1 SGHDT, CDR2 YYEEEE. CDR3 in DNA: TGTGCCAGCAGCTCGGGCGGGAGCAATCAGCCCCAGCATTTT. Its protein product is CASSSGGSNQPQHF. Together with reference TRBV5-6 and TRBJ1-5, the CDR3 gives the full variable domain: DAGVTQSPTHLIKTRGQQVTLRCSPKSGHDTVSWYQQALGQGPQFIFQYYEEEERQRGNFPDRFSGHQFPNYSSELNVNALLLGDSALYLCASSSGGSNQPQHFGDGTRLSIL.

This clone was picked up one time. This chain links TRBV6-2 or TRBV6-3 with TRBJ1-5; D is perhaps TRBD1 (5 bases). The CDR3 has 19 amino acids. Looked up from germline, CDR1 is MNHEY and CDR2 is SVGEGT. The germline V and J ends were trimmed by 3 bases and 6 bases, with 27 bases remaining between them. The CDR3 loop reads CASSYPSESSIGASQPQHF. The DNA for the CDR3 is TGTGCCAGCAGTTATCCCTCAGAAAGTTCGATAGGGGCGAGTCAGCCCCAGCATTTT.